This record looks at one T cell receptor (beta chain) sequence and its context. This clone has only a few counts. The antigen it binds to is not known. There are no base qualities to consult, and no much larger clone falls within one base. The data were obtained in a study of siplizumab effects on memory and regulatory T cells (dated 2019 in TCRdb). For context, the study as a whole: The study examined how the anti-CD2 antibody siplizumab affects alloreactive T-cell subsets in allogeneic mixed lymphocyte reactions built from human PBMCs. What the work shows at the level of the full study, not this receptor alone: Among mappable alloreactive CD4+ clones, an average Treg-derived fraction of about 70% was observed with siplizumab, compared with about 25% in control reactions. No functional confirmation was obtained for the suppressive function of proliferating Tregs from siplizumab cultures. About 75-95% of proliferating CD4+ or CD8+ clones could not be given a naive or memory phenotype. The cumulative frequency of alloreactive sequences traceable to unstimulated CD4+ memory T cells was significantly reduced by siplizumab. Compared with memory T cells, unstimulated naive T cells appeared more diverse, and naive cells seemed to make a substantial contribution to the alloresponse. Because sequences at frequencies below about 10^-5 were poorly captured, only a minor fraction of alloreactive clones could be mapped back to unstimulated subsets.

The library came from the immunoSEQ multiplex PCR assay. Each sample had some 96,000 TCR templates assayed by the deep sequencing platform. Genomic DNA extracted from sorted T cells was the material used for TCRbeta CDR3 sequencing. Per the source publication's procedure: The R programming language was used for the clonal analysis of the TCRbeta CDR3 data. Alloreactive CD4+ and CD8+ clones were defined by comparing unstimulated samples with post-reaction CFSE-low samples. Regulatory or non-regulatory origin was assigned to alloreactive CD4+ clones by matching of sequences to sorted unstimulated Treg and non-Treg repertoires. The table comes from immuneACCESS by way of TCRdb, which keeps in-frame sequences with V and J called. Part of the clones is missing from these tables; in studies checked, under half for an unresolved V gene and the rest for unknown reasons. V and J calls and clone size come straight from that table; D and trimming were deduced from the DNA. This sample gives approximately 100,000 clones in total; 93% of them show up just once. Approximately 0.6% of the sample belongs to the ten largest clones.

Sorted unstimulated T cells, along with proliferating T cells recovered from mixed lymphocyte reactions, underwent TCRbeta CDR3 sequencing. Fresh whole blood from about 9 HLA-typed healthy donors was used as the source from which PBMCs were isolated. Unstimulated CD4+ regulatory T cells were FACS-sorted to map the origin of alloreactive clones. V is pared back by 4 bases and J by 2 bases, with 9 bases lying between the germline termini. Reading the germline V gene gives CDR1 SGDLS and CDR2 YYNGEE. The CDR3 goes from the cysteine to the phenylalanine over 13 residues. The retained sequence is limited to the CDR3, 39 bases, with the frame set at the first base.

The source of this sequence is a human donor in good health. The receptor chain draws on TRBV9 and TRBJ1-1; TRBD1 is perhaps the D gene, given 6 matching bases. The sample consisted of Tregs sorted from blood. The nucleotides read TGTGCCAGCAGCTTGGGACAAAACACTGAAGCTTTCTTT. Its coded protein is CASSLGQNTEAFF.